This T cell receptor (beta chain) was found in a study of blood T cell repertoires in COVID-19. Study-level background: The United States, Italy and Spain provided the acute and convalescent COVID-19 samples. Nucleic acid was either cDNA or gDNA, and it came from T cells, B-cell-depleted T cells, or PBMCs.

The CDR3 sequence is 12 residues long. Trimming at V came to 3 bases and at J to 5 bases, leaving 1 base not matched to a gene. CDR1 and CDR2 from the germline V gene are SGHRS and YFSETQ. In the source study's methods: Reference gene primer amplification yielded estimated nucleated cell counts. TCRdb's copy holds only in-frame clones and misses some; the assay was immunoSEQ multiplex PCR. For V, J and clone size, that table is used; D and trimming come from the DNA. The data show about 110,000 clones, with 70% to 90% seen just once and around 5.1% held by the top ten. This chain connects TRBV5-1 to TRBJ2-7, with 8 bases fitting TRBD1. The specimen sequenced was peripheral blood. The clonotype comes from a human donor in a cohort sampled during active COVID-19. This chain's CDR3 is CASSWTGNEQYF. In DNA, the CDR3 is TGCGCCAGCAGCTGGACAGGGAACGAGCAGTACTTC.